The entry below describes one T cell receptor beta chain. Its antigen is still unknown. This sample is drawn from a study of PD-L1 blockade in urothelial cancer. Study context: Before enrollment, 0 to 3 chemotherapy regimens had been given to patients. T cell content in blood samples showed a median of approximately 140,000. Study findings and constraints: By 3 weeks, tumor-associated blood clones had expanded more in durable-benefit patients.

Time point reported: pretreatment peripheral blood. Locally advanced or metastatic urothelial carcinoma affected all patients. The data were produced by immunoSEQ multiplex PCR, yet TCRdb's version contains in-frame clones alone and is incomplete. Of under 70,000 clones in the sample, roughly four fifths were seen once. The TCR comes from a man aged 65 to 79 with urothelial cancer. The material was PBMCs, obtained around atezolizumab (anti-PD-L1) treatment.

The CDR3 here is CASMRLAGGGETQYF. The CDR3 bases are TGTGCCAGCATGAGACTAGCGGGAGGCGGAGAGACCCAGTACTTC. This chain uses TRBV7-9 with TRBJ2-5; 13 bases are a match to TRBD2. The CDR3 spans 15 residues. V lost 7 bases, J lost 4 bases, and 6 bases stayed unmatched. Germline V gene sequence: CDR1 SEHNR, CDR2 FQNEAQ (reference sequence).